The rows below give T cell receptor beta chains drawn from one sample of a study of T cells of healthy individuals. TCRdb reprocessed the 5' RACE reads with MiXCR, giving one entry per CDR3 protein. The top ten clones hold over 5% of a sample with around 98,000 distinct CDR3 sequences, roughly 15% of them seen once. Receptor source: a human donor in good health. Both conserved end residues are part of each CDR3. Each record gives: CDR3 DNA, CDR3 protein, D gene, J gene, clone size, V gene. The D gene is left open where the match is weak. A row's size may be missing; if present it is once, few, many or a size class.

CDR3 DNA: TGTGCCAGCAGCCAAGGCGACAGGGACCTGAACACTGAAGCTTTCTTT
CDR3 protein: CASSQGDRDLNTEAFF
D gene: TRBD1
J gene: TRBJ1-1
clone size: few
V gene: TRBV3-1

CDR3 DNA: TGCAGTGCGGCAGACAGGGTGGGGTTCCAAGAGACCCAGTACTTC
CDR3 protein: CSAADRVGFQETQYF
D gene: TRBD1
J gene: TRBJ2-5
clone size: few
V gene: TRBV20-1

CDR3 DNA: TGCGCCAGCAGCCAAGGGACAGGGACAATCGGTTCACCCCTCCACTTT
CDR3 protein: CASSQGTGTIGSPLHF
D gene: TRBD1
J gene: TRBJ1-6
clone size: many
V gene: TRBV4-3

CDR3 DNA: TGTGCCAGCAGAAACGCGGGGCGAGGCGAGCAGTACTTC
CDR3 protein: CASRNAGRGEQYF
D gene: NA
J gene: TRBJ2-7
clone size: few
V gene: TRBV28

CDR3 DNA: TGTGCCAGCAGTTTATACGCGGGCAGTACCTACGAGCAGTACTTC
CDR3 protein: CASSLYAGSTYEQYF
D gene: NA
J gene: TRBJ2-7
clone size: few
V gene: TRBV28

CDR3 DNA: TGCAGTGCCGTCACCGGGACTAGCGGCGAGACCCAGTACTTC
CDR3 protein: CSAVTGTSGETQYF
D gene: TRBD2
J gene: TRBJ2-5
clone size: few
V gene: TRBV20-1

CDR3 DNA: TGCAGTGCTAGAGTGGGAGAACAGCCCCAGCATTTT
CDR3 protein: CSARVGEQPQHF
D gene: NA
J gene: TRBJ1-5
clone size: few
V gene: TRBV20-1

CDR3 DNA: TGCAGCGTTGGGCCGAGGAGCGGGGGGCGAGATACGCAGTATTTT
CDR3 protein: CSVGPRSGGRDTQYF
D gene: TRBD2
J gene: TRBJ2-3
clone size: few
V gene: TRBV29-1

CDR3 DNA: TGCAGCGTTGGCCCTAGCGACAATGAGCAGTTCTTC
CDR3 protein: CSVGPSDNEQFF
D gene: NA
J gene: TRBJ2-1
clone size: few
V gene: TRBV29-1

CDR3 DNA: TGTGCCAGCAGCCCACAACCCGTAGCGGGAAACAATGAGCAGTTCTTC
CDR3 protein: CASSPQPVAGNNEQFF
D gene: TRBD2
J gene: TRBJ2-1
clone size: NA
V gene: TRBV7-3

CDR3 DNA: TGTGCCAGCAGCTGGGACAGGGAGTTAGATACGCAGTATTTT
CDR3 protein: CASSWDRELDTQYF
D gene: TRBD1
J gene: TRBJ2-3
clone size: many
V gene: TRBV11-2

CDR3 DNA: TGCAGTGCTAACCAGGGACTGGGATTCAATGAGCAGTTCTTC
CDR3 protein: CSANQGLGFNEQFF
D gene: NA
J gene: TRBJ2-1
clone size: few
V gene: TRBV20-1

CDR3 DNA: TGTGCCAGTACCCAGGGGGCAAGCAATACGCAGTATTTT
CDR3 protein: CASTQGASNTQYF
D gene: TRBD1
J gene: TRBJ2-3
clone size: many
V gene: TRBV19

CDR3 DNA: TGTGCCAGCAATGGGAACACTGAAGCTTTCTTT
CDR3 protein: CASNGNTEAFF
D gene: NA
J gene: TRBJ1-1
clone size: many
V gene: TRBV28

CDR3 DNA: TGTGCCAGCAGCCCAGAACGATCAGATACGCAGTATTTT
CDR3 protein: CASSPERSDTQYF
D gene: NA
J gene: TRBJ2-3
clone size: NA
V gene: TRBV11-2

CDR3 DNA: TGCGCCAGCAGCTGGAGGCAGGAAAACACTGAAGCTTTCTTT
CDR3 protein: CASSWRQENTEAFF
D gene: NA
J gene: TRBJ1-1
clone size: NA
V gene: TRBV5-1

CDR3 DNA: TGTGCCAGCAGCCCCCGAGGAGGATGGGCCACAGATACGCAGTATTTT
CDR3 protein: CASSPRGGWATDTQYF
D gene: NA
J gene: TRBJ2-3
clone size: few
V gene: TRBV7-6

CDR3 DNA: TGTGCCAGCAGCTCTCAGGGGCAGGTCGGGACTGAAGCTTTCTTT
CDR3 protein: CASSSQGQVGTEAFF
D gene: NA
J gene: TRBJ1-1
clone size: many
V gene: TRBV7-9

CDR3 DNA: TGCGCCAGCAGCTTGACAGGGCTTGACAATGAGCAGTTCTTC
CDR3 protein: CASSLTGLDNEQFF
D gene: NA
J gene: TRBJ2-1
clone size: NA
V gene: TRBV5-1

CDR3 DNA: TGTGCCAGCAGCTTAGGACCGAGGGTCTACGAGCAGTACTTC
CDR3 protein: CASSLGPRVYEQYF
D gene: NA
J gene: TRBJ2-7
clone size: few
V gene: TRBV7-8